Listed below are T cell receptor beta chains from one sample, sequenced in a study of blood T cells in healthy people across ages. TCRdb re-analysed the 5' RACE reads in MiXCR, keeping a single row per CDR3 protein. The sample lists 1.5 million to 2 million distinct CDR3 sequences, roughly 28% occurring once. Sequencing was carried out using blood. The receptors stem from a woman younger than 45 in good health. Each CDR3 is given with its conserved first and last residue. The D gene is left open where the match is weak. Not all rows give a size; the values are once, few, many and, for expanded clones, a class.

clone_size d_call j_call v_call cdr3_aa cdr3_nt
many NA TRBJ2-5 TRBV6-6 CASSNSVGATQETQYF TGTGCCAGCAGTAATAGCGTAGGGGCAACACAAGAGACCCAGTACTTC
many TRBD2 TRBJ2-3 TRBV2 CASTGGPAYDTQYF TGTGCCAGCACGGGGGGACCGGCGTACGATACGCAGTATTTT
few NA TRBJ1-5 TRBV7-9 CASSLGSGIEQPQHF TGTGCCAGCAGCTTAGGATCTGGGATCGAGCAGCCCCAGCATTTT
many NA TRBJ2-7 TRBV10-3 CAIRELDEQYF TGTGCCATCAGGGAGTTGGACGAGCAGTACTTC
few TRBD2 TRBJ2-1 TRBV5-1 CASTSISGSTNEQFF TGCGCCAGCACATCAATTAGCGGGAGCACAAATGAGCAGTTCTTC
few TRBD2 TRBJ2-7 TRBV20-1 CSARDGRGLAGGAAYEQYF TGCAGTGCTAGAGATGGGAGGGGACTAGCGGGAGGGGCTGCCTACGAGCAGTACTTC
few NA TRBJ2-5 TRBV12-3/TRBV12-4 CASSPEDGRAEETQYF TGTGCCAGCAGCCCAGAGGACGGGAGAGCCGAAGAGACCCAGTACTTC
NA TRBD1 TRBJ1-1 TRBV7-2 CASSRDRGRAFF TGTGCCAGCAGCCGGGACAGGGGGCGTGCTTTCTTT
NA NA TRBJ2-7 TRBV20-1 CSALRDSGSPEQYF TGCAGTGCTCTCCGGGACTCCGGATCGCCCGAGCAGTACTTC
NA TRBD1 TRBJ2-3 TRBV7-2 CASCFGQGVDTQYF TGTGCCAGCTGCTTCGGACAGGGCGTAGATACGCAGTATTTT
NA NA TRBJ1-2 TRBV7-6 CASSLDGGIGGYTF TGTGCCAGCAGCTTAGATGGGGGTATTGGTGGCTACACCTTC
many TRBD2 TRBJ2-7 TRBV10-2 CASAWEREDYEQYF TGCGCCAGCGCCTGGGAGCGGGAGGACTACGAGCAGTACTTC
many NA TRBJ2-7 TRBV7-2 CASSFSLTYEQYF TGTGCCAGCAGCTTCTCCCTCACCTACGAGCAGTACTTC
few NA TRBJ2-7 TRBV29-1 CSVGQAGYEQYF TGCAGCGTTGGACAGGCGGGTTACGAGCAGTACTTC
NA TRBD1 TRBJ1-2 TRBV5-5 CASSLARGQGAGDNGYTF TGTGCCAGCAGCTTGGCCAGGGGGCAGGGGGCAGGGGATAATGGCTACACCTTC
many NA TRBJ2-7 TRBV7-9 CASSSQGNEQYF TGTGCCAGCAGCTCCCAGGGTAACGAGCAGTACTTC
NA TRBD2 TRBJ2-2 TRBV6-6 CASSYSVVGSGGGLFF TGTGCCAGCAGTTACTCGGTAGTAGGGAGTGGCGGGGGGCTGTTTTTT
NA NA TRBJ2-5 TRBV29-1 CSAEGPGETQYF TGCAGCGCTGAGGGGCCGGGCGAGACCCAGTACTTC
many TRBD1 TRBJ2-3 TRBV5-5 CASSLGQGVDTQYF TGTGCCAGCAGCCTTGGACAGGGGGTAGATACGCAGTATTTT
NA TRBD1 TRBJ2-5 TRBV7-2 CASSLLRDREPVTQYF TGTGCCAGCAGCTTGCTCCGGGACAGGGAGCCCGTGACCCAGTACTTC
few NA TRBJ2-7 TRBV9 CASSVEDTQGLGQYF TGTGCCAGCAGCGTGGAAGACACCCAGGGCTTAGGGCAGTACTTC
few TRBD1 TRBJ1-1 TRBV12-3/TRBV12-4 CASSFETGRAEAFF TGTGCCAGCAGTTTTGAGACAGGGAGGGCTGAAGCTTTCTTT
NA TRBD1 TRBJ1-6 TRBV6-6 CASSYLGTGDNSPLHF TGTGCCAGCAGTTATCTCGGGACAGGGGATAATTCACCCCTCCACTTT
NA TRBD1 TRBJ1-2 TRBV25-1 CASWETGGRGYTF TGTGCCAGCTGGGAGACAGGGGGCCGTGGCTACACCTTC
NA NA TRBJ2-5 TRBV9 CASSDRDKDKGTQYF TGTGCCAGCAGCGACCGGGACAAGGATAAAGGGACCCAGTACTTC
few NA TRBJ1-6 TRBV6-5 CASSYSRPQSSPLHF TGTGCCAGCAGTTACTCGAGGCCCCAGAGTTCACCCCTCCACTTT
many NA TRBJ2-5 TRBV10-2 CASGGTDQETQYF TGCGCCAGCGGGGGGACAGACCAAGAGACCCAGTACTTC
few NA TRBJ1-1 TRBV29-1 CSVEDRGGAEAFF TGCAGCGTTGAAGATCGGGGAGGGGCTGAAGCTTTCTTT
NA NA TRBJ1-2 TRBV4-3 CASSQESTGVGYTF TGCGCCAGCAGCCAAGAATCTACGGGGGTAGGCTACACCTTC
few NA TRBJ2-1 TRBV3-1 CASSQLAQYNEQFF TGTGCCAGCAGCCAGTTAGCGCAGTACAATGAGCAGTTCTTC
NA NA TRBJ1-6 TRBV6-5 CASSSVGGTTVDRRSSPLHF TGTGCCAGCAGTTCCGTTGGGGGGACGACAGTCGACCGTCGTAGTTCACCCCTCCACTTT
many NA TRBJ2-7 TRBV4-3 CASSQDGGQYEQYF TGCGCCAGCAGCCAAGACGGAGGGCAGTACGAGCAGTACTTC
many NA TRBJ2-7 TRBV28 CASSLMLEGEQYF TGTGCCAGCAGTTTAATGCTGGAGGGCGAGCAGTACTTC
NA TRBD2 TRBJ2-3 TRBV12-3/TRBV12-4 CASSFPRIAGGGDTQYF TGTGCCAGCAGTTTCCCCAGAATAGCGGGAGGAGGAGATACGCAGTATTTT
few TRBD2 TRBJ2-7 TRBV25-1 CASSDPRTSGIEQYF TGTGCCAGCAGTGACCCGAGGACTAGCGGGATCGAGCAGTACTTC
few NA TRBJ2-1 TRBV4-1 CASSQTFPANEQFF TGCGCCAGCAGCCAGACCTTCCCTGCTAATGAGCAGTTCTTC
NA TRBD1 TRBJ1-5 TRBV6-1 CASNTGGNQPQHF TGTGCCAGTAACACAGGGGGCAATCAGCCCCAGCATTTT
NA TRBD1 TRBJ2-7 TRBV7-2 CASSKTGPPYEQYF TGTGCCAGCAGCAAGACAGGGCCCCCCTACGAGCAGTACTTC
few NA TRBJ2-7 TRBV5-6 CASSFSGWAGISYEQYF TGTGCCAGCAGCTTCTCGGGGTGGGCAGGGATTTCCTACGAGCAGTACTTC
NA NA TRBJ1-2 TRBV10-3 CAISPQGQSANYGYTF TGTGCCATCAGTCCCCAAGGACAGTCAGCTAACTATGGCTACACCTTC
NA NA TRBJ2-5 TRBV2 CASSDGPMGTQYF TGTGCCAGCAGTGACGGACCCATGGGGACCCAGTACTTC
NA NA TRBJ2-7 TRBV12-3/TRBV12-4 CASSGGLANSYEQYF TGTGCCAGCAGCGGAGGTCTAGCGAACTCCTACGAGCAGTACTTC
NA TRBD1 TRBJ1-5 TRBV5-1 CASSLDGQGGNQPQHF TGTGCCAGCAGCTTAGACGGACAGGGAGGCAATCAGCCCCAGCATTTT
many NA TRBJ2-7 TRBV29-1 CSVGEFGNEQYF TGCAGCGTTGGTGAATTTGGGAACGAGCAGTACTTC
NA TRBD1 TRBJ2-7 TRBV29-1 CSVEVPGQNYEQYF TGCAGCGTTGAAGTGCCGGGACAGAACTACGAGCAGTACTTC
few NA TRBJ1-5 TRBV7-2 CASSLVRLNQPQHF TGTGCCAGCAGCTTAGTCCGGCTCAATCAGCCCCAGCATTTT
NA NA TRBJ1-6 TRBV5-1 CASSLATSSPPHF TGCGCCAGCAGCTTGGCCACATCTTCACCCCCCCACTTT